One and the same sample provided the 20 T cell receptor beta chains below, sequenced in a study of T cells in Graves' hyperthyroidism and ophthalmopathy. Authors of the study amplified TCR beta CDR3 regions from RNA transcripts. The HTBI primer set served for first-round RT-PCR of the TCR CDR3. TCRdb independently ran MiXCR on the multiplex PCR reads; one entry per CDR3 protein. The sample lists around 760,000 distinct CDR3 sequences; about a third were seen once. Source material: blood. Source of these receptors: a woman aged 40 to 50 with Graves' hyperthyroidism.

The rearrangement uses TRBV10-3 and TRBJ2-2, with 8 nucleotides matching TRBD2. This CDR3 has 17 residues. Trimming cost V 7 bases and J 0 bases; bases outside gene matches: 10. Germline CDR1 reads ENHRY; CDR2 reads SYGVKD. Here the CDR3 DNA reads TGTGCCATCACCACATCGACTAGCGCGACGAACACCGGGGAGCTGTTTTTT. It is translated as CAITTSTSATNTGELFF.

This chain links TRBV4-3 with TRBJ2-2; D possibly corresponds to TRBD1 (5 bases). Germline loops: CDR1 LGHNA, CDR2 YSLEER. This CDR3 spans 12 amino acids. The V and J ends lost 6 bases and 6 bases respectively, with 8 bases between them. CDR3 protein: CASSIQAGELFF. CDR3 sequence (DNA): TGCGCCAGCAGTATACAGGCCGGGGAGCTGTTTTTT.

The genes are TRBV28 and TRBJ2-7; the D is unclear. Trimming stripped 4 bases from V and 5 bases from J, with 9 bases between. Germline V gene data show CDR1 as MDHEN and CDR2 as SYDVKM. The CDR3 has 12 amino acids. CDR3 DNA sequence: TGTGCCAGCAGTTACTGGCAGAACGAGCAGTACTTC. This encodes CASSYWQNEQYF.

The count of this clonotype is one. Its ends do not fully match the called genes, so a read error is possible. This chain uses TRBV5-1 with TRBJ1-6, with 9 positions matching TRBD1. Germline V gene data show CDR1 as SGHRS and CDR2 as YFSETQ. This CDR3 region has 16 residues. The CDR3 DNA sequence: TGTGCCAGCAGCTTAGACAGGACAGGGGCCTTCTCACCCCTCCACTTT. Protein: CASSLDRTGAFSPLHF.

In regard to this clonotype: Mismatch with germline at one junction end may stem from a read error. This sequence joins TRBV3-1 and TRBJ2-5; D is ambiguous. There are 14 residues in the CDR3. Germline V gene lookup returns CDR1 LGHDT and CDR2 YNNKEL (reference sequence). The DNA of the CDR3 is TGTGCCAGCACCCAAGCCCAATACCAAGAGACCCAGTACTTC. Translated: CASTQAQYQETQYF.

The chain recombines TRBV7-2 with TRBJ2-2; the match to TRBD2 covers 10 bases. The junction had 1 base not matched to a gene; V was cut back by 2 bases and J by 1 base. This CDR3 is 16 amino acids long. Per the germline V gene, CDR1 is SGHTA and CDR2 is FQGNSA. CDR3 nucleotide sequence: TGTGCCAGCAGCTTAAAGCGGGGGGGGAACACCGGGGAGCTGTTTTTT. This gives the protein CASSLKRGGNTGELFF.

V gene TRBV11-2 combines with J gene TRBJ2-7; D is perhaps TRBD2 (6 bases). The germline gives CDR1 SGHAT, CDR2 FQNNGV. Trimming took 3 bases from V and 7 from J, leaving 16 bases between them. This CDR3 is 14 amino acids long. The DNA of the CDR3 is TGTGCCAGCAGCTTCCGCCATGGGGGGAATGAGCAGTACTTC. This codes for CASSFRHGGNEQYF.

The chain combines TRBV6-2 or TRBV6-3 with TRBJ2-6; tentatively, D is TRBD1 or TRBD2 (8 bases each). This CDR3 has 19 amino acids. Deletions cut 2 bases from V and 0 bases from J, with 17 bases between. Germline V gene lookup returns CDR1 MNHEY and CDR2 SVGEGT. The CDR3 protein is CASSYQRGTGHSGANVLTF. Written as DNA, the CDR3 is TGTGCCAGCAGTTACCAGCGGGGGACAGGCCACTCTGGGGCCAACGTCCTGACTTTC.

The chain recombines TRBV10-3 with TRBJ2-7; 9 bases are a match to TRBD2. The ends lost 10 bases at V and 4 bases at J; junction bases unmatched: 11. The V gene's germline CDR1 is ENHRY and CDR2 SYGVKD. The CDR3 sequence is 14 residues long. CDR3 in amino acids: CATGALAGVYEQYF. The DNA for the CDR3 is TGTGCCACCGGGGCCTTAGCGGGGGTTTACGAGCAGTACTTC.

This chain joins TRBV20-1 and TRBJ1-1, with D perhaps TRBD1 (6 bases). Per germline, CDR1 DFQATT and CDR2 SNEGSKA (reference sequence). V lost 8 bases to trimming and J lost 1 base, with 14 bases between them. The CDR3 consists of 13 residues. Here the CDR3 reads CSSTTGRNTEAFF. The CDR3 nucleotides read TGCAGTAGTACGACAGGACGGAACACTGAAGCTTTCTTT.

Remarks on this clonotype: A much larger clonotype is one base distant, so this may be a read error. The chain combines TRBV7-3 with TRBJ1-2, with D hard to call. Trimming stripped 3 bases from V and 8 bases from J, with 13 bases between. Per the germline V gene, CDR1 is SGHTA and CDR2 is FQGTGA. This CDR3 has 13 amino acids. The CDR3 here is CASSLGGHQGYTF. The CDR3 DNA sequence: TGTGCCAGCAGCTTGGGCGGGCATCAAGGCTACACCTTC.

This clonotype came up many times. The chain recombines TRBV25-1 with TRBJ1-2; TRBD1 agrees at 8 bases. V dropped 5 bases and J dropped 5; count of bases not matched to a gene: 22. Germline loops: CDR1 MGHDK, CDR2 SYGVNS. The CDR3 is 19 residues long. CDR3 sequence reads: CASSPPPGQGPSPLYGYTF. The CDR3 nucleotides are TGTGCCAGCAGTCCCCCTCCCGGACAGGGCCCCTCACCCCTTTATGGCTACACCTTC.

This clonotype was counted at least ten times. The rearrangement uses TRBV7-2 and TRBJ2-2; unclear D gene. This CDR3 spans 13 amino acids. V was shortened by 3 bases and J by 6 bases, with 8 bases between the two germline ends. The germline CDR1 and CDR2 sequences are SGHTA and FQGNSA. DNA of the CDR3: TGTGCCAGCAGCTTGCCCGGCCCCGGGGAGCTGTTTTTT. Protein: CASSLPGPGELFF. Looking up the rest from reference TRBV7-2 and TRBJ2-2 gives the full variable domain: GAGVSQSPSNKVTEKGKDVELRCDPISGHTALYWYRQSLGQGLEFLIYFQGNSAPDKSGLPSDRFSAERTGGSVSTLTIQRTQQEDSAVYLCASSLPGPGELFFGEGSRLTVL.

This clonotype showed up just a few times. The rearrangement uses TRBV20-1 and TRBJ2-5, with TRBD2 identical over 7 bases. The J call may be in error: the DNA end matches TRBJ2-1 better. Germline CDR1 DFQATT, CDR2 SNEGSKA (reference sequence). The CDR3 sequence is 13 residues long. The CDR3 coding sequence is TGCAGTGCTAGTGACGGACTAGTCTTACGGCAGTTCTTC. Translation gives CSASDGLVLRQFF.

V is TRBV7-2 and J is TRBJ2-7, with a possible D match to TRBD1 (6 bases). The V gene's germline CDR1 is SGHTA and CDR2 FQGNSA. The CDR3 loop spans 15 amino acids. Trimming stripped 1 base from V and 1 base from J, with 11 bases between. The CDR3 DNA follows: TGTGCCAGCAGCTTAGTACAGGGTTGGTCCTACGAGCAGTACTTC. This translates into CASSLVQGWSYEQYF.

This clonotype was observed at least ten times. The chain combines TRBV12-3 or TRBV12-4 with TRBJ1-6, with D perhaps matching TRBD1 (6 bases). The ends were cut back, 6 bases at V and 10 bases at J, with 16 bases in the middle. The CDR3 is 14 residues long. The CDR3 DNA reads TGTGCCAGCAGCGACTACAGGGACGGATCACCCCTCCACTTT. Amino acid sequence: CASSDYRDGSPLHF.

Regarding this clonotype: The junction departs from germline at one end; a sequencing error may be responsible. This chain connects TRBV10-3 to TRBJ2-7; 8 bases align to TRBD2. Germline values: CDR1 ENHRY, CDR2 SYGVKD. The CDR3 runs 17 residues. CDR3 amino acids: CASSLGLAGGGSYEQYF. CDR3 sequence (DNA): TGTGCCAGCAGTCTTGGACTAGCTGGGGGTGGGTCCTACGAGCAGTACTTC.

This chain uses TRBV7-3 with TRBJ2-1; 8 nucleotides line up with TRBD1. The CDR3 spans 13 residues. V trimming: 4 bases; J trimming: 14 bases; junction bases outside the gene matches: 10. The V gene's germline CDR1 is SGHTA and CDR2 FQGTGA. The CDR3 DNA sequence: TGTGCCAGCAGCTCCAGACGACCGGGACAGGAGTTCTTC. Its protein product is CASSSRRPGQEFF.

This clonotype was seen only a few times. The chain uses TRBV20-1 and TRBJ2-7; the match to TRBD2 covers 8 bases. Trimming took 3 bases from V and 3 from J; bases not matched to a gene: 7. CDR1 DFQATT and CDR2 SNEGSKA come from the germline V gene (reference sequence). The CDR3 totals 14 residues. The CDR3 loop reads CSASRTGTSYEQYF. CDR3 bases: TGCAGTGCTAGTAGGACGGGGACTAGCTACGAGCAGTACTTC.

The chain combines TRBV12-3 or TRBV12-4 with TRBJ1-5; 9 positions match TRBD1. V trimming: 10 bases; J trimming: 4 bases; junction bases outside the gene matches: 8. The length of the CDR3 is 14 residues. The CDR3 nucleotides are TGTGCCACCCACCCGACAGGGGGGAATCAGCCCCAGCATTTT. Protein: CATHPTGGNQPQHF.